A selection of T cell receptor beta chains follows, all from one sample in a study of a mutant IDH1 vaccine in newly diagnosed glioma. What these receptors recognize is not known. Sequenced by immunoSEQ multiplex PCR; TCRdb stores in-frame clones only, minus some. The sample records about 44,000 clones, around 93% being singletons. Source: PBMCs, taken from a glioma patient whose treatment included an IDH1 peptide vaccine. The receptors originated from a man aged 45-65 years with glioma. Both conserved end residues are part of each CDR3. A D gene is named only where the DNA matches it firmly.

V: TRBV6-6
J: TRBJ1-1
D: NA
DNA: TGTGCCAGCAGTTACGGGGATAGTGAAGCTTTCTTT
CDR3: CASSYGDSEAFF

V: TRBV10-3
J: TRBJ2-5
D: NA
DNA: TGTGCCATCAGTGCAACAGAACAAGAGACCCAGTACTTC
CDR3: CAISATEQETQYF

V: TRBV4-3
J: TRBJ1-4
D: NA
DNA: TGCGCCAGCAGCCAAGGACCGGGATACGAAAAACTGTTTTTT
CDR3: CASSQGPGYEKLFF

V: TRBV7-6
J: TRBJ1-4
D: NA
DNA: TGTGCCAGCAGCTTTGGGTGGATTAATGAAAAACTGTTTTTT
CDR3: CASSFGWINEKLFF

V: TRBV6-5
J: TRBJ1-1
D: NA
DNA: TGTGCCAGCAGTTTTAAGAACACTGAAGCTTTCTTT
CDR3: CASSFKNTEAFF

V: TRBV30
J: TRBJ1-5
D: NA
DNA: TGTGCCTGGAGTGCCCAGGGCAATCAGCCCCAGCATTTT
CDR3: CAWSAQGNQPQHF

V: TRBV2
J: TRBJ2-6
D: NA
DNA: TGTGCCAGCAGTCACAGGGATGCTGGGGCCAACGTCCTGACTTTC
CDR3: CASSHRDAGANVLTF

V: TRBV7-3
J: TRBJ2-1
D: TRBD2
DNA: TGTGCCAGCAGCTTAAGAGCTTCGGGGGGGAATGAGCAGTTCTTC
CDR3: CASSLRASGGNEQFF

V: TRBV7-9
J: TRBJ2-6
D: NA
DNA: TGTGCCAGCACCCCCTTTTGGCCTGACTCAGGCTCTGGGGCCAACGTCCTGACTTTC
CDR3: CASTPFWPDSGSGANVLTF

V: TRBV28
J: TRBJ2-7
D: NA
DNA: TGTGCCAGCAGTCTCGCGGGCCAGTACGAGCAGTACTTC
CDR3: CASSLAGQYEQYF

V: TRBV2
J: TRBJ2-1
D: NA
DNA: TGTGCCAGCAGAACTTATCGAGATCCCTCCACGAGAGAGCAGTTCTTC
CDR3: CASRTYRDPSTREQFF

V: TRBV30
J: TRBJ1-6
D: TRBD1
DNA: TGTGCCTGGGGGGGACAGTATAATTCACCCCTCCACTTT
CDR3: CAWGGQYNSPLHF

V: TRBV6-8
J: TRBJ2-3
D: NA
DNA: TGTGCCAGCGGCGGCAGGATAACAGATACGCAGTATTTT
CDR3: CASGGRITDTQYF

V: TRBV27
J: TRBJ2-2
D: NA
DNA: TGTGCCAGCAGTTCGTCCAGACACAGGGTTCAGAACACCGGGGAGCTGTTTTTT
CDR3: CASSSSRHRVQNTGELFF

V: TRBV1
J: TRBJ1-3
D: NA
DNA: TGCACCAGCAGCCAAGTCCCCTCCCCTCCTAGGGGAGGATTGTTTTGCGGAAACACCATATATTTT
CDR3: CTSSQVPSPPRGGLFCGNTIYF

V: TRBV30
J: TRBJ1-2
D: TRBD1
DNA: TGTGCCTGGAGTGCTACCCTTGGACAGGGCTATGGCTACACCTTC
CDR3: CAWSATLGQGYGYTF

V: TRBV2
J: TRBJ2-1
D: TRBD2
DNA: TGTGCCATCTCCGGGACTAGCGGGAGGGCCGGGAATGAGCAGTTCTTC
CDR3: CAISGTSGRAGNEQFF

V: TRBV5-1
J: TRBJ1-1
D: NA
DNA: TGCGCCAGCATAATGTTGGCAGGGATGAACACTGAAGCTTTCTTT
CDR3: CASIMLAGMNTEAFF

V: TRBV7-6
J: TRBJ2-7
D: NA
DNA: TGTGCCAGCAGTCCAGGGGGGGGGTCCTACGAGCAGTACTTC
CDR3: CASSPGGGSYEQYF

V: TRBV25-1
J: TRBJ2-2
D: NA
DNA: TGTGCCAGCACAGGACTGAACACCGGGGAGCTGTTTTTT
CDR3: CASTGLNTGELFF

V: TRBV2
J: TRBJ2-1
D: TRBD1
DNA: TGTGCCAGCAGGACAGGGGGTTTTCCTGGGGATGAGCAGTTCTTC
CDR3: CASRTGGFPGDEQFF

V: TRBV5-1
J: TRBJ1-2
D: NA
DNA: TGCGCCAGCAGCTTGGAAGGGTATGGCTACACCTTC
CDR3: CASSLEGYGYTF

V: TRBV18
J: TRBJ2-5
D: NA
DNA: TGTGCCAGCTCACCAGGGACCGGGACCCAAGAGACCCAGTACTTC
CDR3: CASSPGTGTQETQYF

V: TRBV4-3
J: TRBJ2-7
D: NA
DNA: TGCGCCAGCAGCCAGGGGCCTTGGGGTTACGAGCAGTACTTC
CDR3: CASSQGPWGYEQYF

V: TRBV5-8
J: TRBJ1-1
D: NA
DNA: TGTGCCAGCAGCTCGGGCCCCATGAACACTGAAGCTTTCTTT
CDR3: CASSSGPMNTEAFF

V: TRBV6-5
J: TRBJ1-4
D: NA
DNA: TGTGCCAGCAGTTACTACGCCAGGGCGGATGAAAAACTGTTTTTT
CDR3: CASSYYARADEKLFF

V: TRBV6-6
J: TRBJ2-5
D: NA
DNA: TGTGCCAGCAGTCCAGGGGCACTGCAAGAGACCCAGTACTTC
CDR3: CASSPGALQETQYF

V: TRBV19
J: TRBJ2-7
D: TRBD1
DNA: TGTGCCAGTAGTATAACTCAGGGGGCCCGGAGGGAGCAGTACTTC
CDR3: CASSITQGARREQYF

V: TRBV4-3
J: TRBJ1-6
D: TRBD1
DNA: TGCGCCAGCAGCCCTTCTGGGACAGGGACCGATAATTCACCCCTCCACTTT
CDR3: CASSPSGTGTDNSPLHF

V: TRBV6-6
J: TRBJ1-5
D: NA
DNA: TGTGCCAGCATCAATGTGGGGGGACGACAGCCCCAGCATTTT
CDR3: CASINVGGRQPQHF

V: TRBV28
J: TRBJ1-2
D: NA
DNA: TGTGCCAGCAGCTATCCGGGGGCGCGAGGCTATGGCTACACCTTC
CDR3: CASSYPGARGYGYTF

V: TRBV2
J: TRBJ1-2
D: NA
DNA: TGTGCCAGCCGTGGTAATAACTATGGCTACACCTTC
CDR3: CASRGNNYGYTF

V: TRBV4-3
J: TRBJ2-2
D: TRBD1
DNA: TGCGCCAGCAGCCAAGCCGGACAGGGGAACACCGGGGAGCTGTTTTTT
CDR3: CASSQAGQGNTGELFF